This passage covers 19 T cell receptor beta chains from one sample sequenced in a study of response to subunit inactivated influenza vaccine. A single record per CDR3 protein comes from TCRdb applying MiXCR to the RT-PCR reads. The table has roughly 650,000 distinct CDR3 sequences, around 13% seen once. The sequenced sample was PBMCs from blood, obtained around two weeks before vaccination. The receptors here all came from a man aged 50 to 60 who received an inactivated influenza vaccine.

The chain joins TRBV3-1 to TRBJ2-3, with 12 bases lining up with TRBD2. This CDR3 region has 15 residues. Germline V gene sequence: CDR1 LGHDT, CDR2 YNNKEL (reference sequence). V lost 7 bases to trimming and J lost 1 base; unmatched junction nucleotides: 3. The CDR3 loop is CASTTSGGGTDTQYF. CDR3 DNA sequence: TGTGCCAGCACGACTAGCGGGGGCGGCACAGATACGCAGTATTTT.

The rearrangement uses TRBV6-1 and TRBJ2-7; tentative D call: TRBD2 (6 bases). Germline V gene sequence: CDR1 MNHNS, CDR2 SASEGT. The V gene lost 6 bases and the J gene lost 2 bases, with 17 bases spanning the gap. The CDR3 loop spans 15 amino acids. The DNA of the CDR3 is TGTGCCAGCAGCGACGGGGGACTGGGGGCCTACGAGCAGTACTTC. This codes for CASSDGGLGAYEQYF.

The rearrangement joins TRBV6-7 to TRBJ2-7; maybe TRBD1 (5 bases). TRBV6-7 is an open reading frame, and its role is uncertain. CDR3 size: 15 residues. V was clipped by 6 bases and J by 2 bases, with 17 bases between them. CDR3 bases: TGTGCCAGCAGGCCCAGGCAGGGTGATACCTACGAGCAGTACTTC. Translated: CASRPRQGDTYEQYF.

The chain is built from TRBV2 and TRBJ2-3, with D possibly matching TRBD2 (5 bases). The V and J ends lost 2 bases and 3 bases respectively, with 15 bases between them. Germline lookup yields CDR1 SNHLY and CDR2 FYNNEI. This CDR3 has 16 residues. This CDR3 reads CASSEIGKKATDTQYF. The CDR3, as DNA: TGTGCCAGCAGTGAAATCGGGAAGAAGGCGACAGATACGCAGTATTTT.

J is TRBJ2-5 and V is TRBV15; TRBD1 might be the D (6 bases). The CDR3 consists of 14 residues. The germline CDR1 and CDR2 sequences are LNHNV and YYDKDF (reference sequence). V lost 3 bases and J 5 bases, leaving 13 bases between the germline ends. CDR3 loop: CATSRAGQGETQYF. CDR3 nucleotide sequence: TGTGCCACCAGCAGGGCAGGGCAGGGGGAGACCCAGTACTTC.

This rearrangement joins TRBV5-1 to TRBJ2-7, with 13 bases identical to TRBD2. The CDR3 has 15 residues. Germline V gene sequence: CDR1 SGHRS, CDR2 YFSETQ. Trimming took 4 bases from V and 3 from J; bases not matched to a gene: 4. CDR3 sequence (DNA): TGCGCCAGCAGCCCACTAGCGGGGGGGAACTACGAGCAGTACTTC. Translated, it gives CASSPLAGGNYEQYF.

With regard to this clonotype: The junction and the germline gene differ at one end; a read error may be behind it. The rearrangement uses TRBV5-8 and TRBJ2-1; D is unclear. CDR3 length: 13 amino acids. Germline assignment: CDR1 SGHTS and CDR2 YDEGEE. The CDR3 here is CASKNWGRNEPFF. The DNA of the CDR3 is TGTGCGAGCAAAAACTGGGGTAGGAATGAGCCGTTCTTC.

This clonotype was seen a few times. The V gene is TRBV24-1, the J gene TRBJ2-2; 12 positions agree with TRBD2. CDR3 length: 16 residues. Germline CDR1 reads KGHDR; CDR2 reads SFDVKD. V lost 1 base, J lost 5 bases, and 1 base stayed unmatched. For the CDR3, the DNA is TGTGCCACCAGTGATTTTGGACTAGCGGGAACCGGGGAGCTGTTTTTT. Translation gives CATSDFGLAGTGELFF.

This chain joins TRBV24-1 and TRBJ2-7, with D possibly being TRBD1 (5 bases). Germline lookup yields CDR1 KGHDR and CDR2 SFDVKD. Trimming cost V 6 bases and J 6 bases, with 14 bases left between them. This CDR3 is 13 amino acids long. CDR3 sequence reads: CATSSGLRSEQYF. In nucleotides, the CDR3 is TGTGCCACCAGTTCAGGGCTTCGAAGCGAGCAGTACTTC.

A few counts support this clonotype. The CDR3 DNA reads TGCAGTGCTAGTCCCGGAGGACTGGGCAGGGAGCAGTTCTTC. It codes for CSASPGGLGREQFF. This sequence joins TRBV20-1 and TRBJ2-1, with D tentatively TRBD2 (5 bases). The ends were cut back, 3 bases at V and 10 bases at J, with 19 bases in the middle. Germline CDR1 DFQATT, CDR2 SNEGSKA (reference sequence). The CDR3 runs to 14 residues.

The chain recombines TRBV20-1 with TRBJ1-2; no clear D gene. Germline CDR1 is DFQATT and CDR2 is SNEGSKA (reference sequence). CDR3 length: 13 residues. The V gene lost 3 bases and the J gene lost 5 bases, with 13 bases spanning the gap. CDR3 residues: CSASFGERYGYTF. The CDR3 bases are TGCAGTGCTAGTTTTGGGGAAAGATATGGCTACACCTTC.

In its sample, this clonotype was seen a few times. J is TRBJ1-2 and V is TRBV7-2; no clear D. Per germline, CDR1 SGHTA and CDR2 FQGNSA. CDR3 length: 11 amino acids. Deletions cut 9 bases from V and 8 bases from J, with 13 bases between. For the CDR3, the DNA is TGTGCCAGAGCCCTCGGGGTAGGCTACACCTTC. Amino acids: CARALGVGYTF.

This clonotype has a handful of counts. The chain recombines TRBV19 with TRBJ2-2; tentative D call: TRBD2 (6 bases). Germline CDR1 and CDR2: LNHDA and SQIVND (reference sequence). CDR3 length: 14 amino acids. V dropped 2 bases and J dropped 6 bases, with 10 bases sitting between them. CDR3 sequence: CASSIRGSAGELFF. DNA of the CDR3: TGTGCCAGTAGTATACGGGGGTCAGCCGGGGAGCTGTTTTTT.

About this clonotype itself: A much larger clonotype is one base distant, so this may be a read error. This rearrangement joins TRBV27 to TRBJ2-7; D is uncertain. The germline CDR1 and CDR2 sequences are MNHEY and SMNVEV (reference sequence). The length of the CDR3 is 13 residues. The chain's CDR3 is CSSSLSRSYEQYF. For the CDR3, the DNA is TGTTCCAGCAGTTTATCGCGGTCTTACGAGCAGTACTTC.

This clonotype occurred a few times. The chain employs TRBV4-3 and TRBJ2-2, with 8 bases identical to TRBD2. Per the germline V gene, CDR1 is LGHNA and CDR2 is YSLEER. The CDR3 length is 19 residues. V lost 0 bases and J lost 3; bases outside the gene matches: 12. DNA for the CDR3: TGCGCCAGCAGCCAAGATAGGATAAGGCGGGAGGAAGACACCGGGGAGCTGTTTTTT. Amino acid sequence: CASSQDRIRREEDTGELFF.

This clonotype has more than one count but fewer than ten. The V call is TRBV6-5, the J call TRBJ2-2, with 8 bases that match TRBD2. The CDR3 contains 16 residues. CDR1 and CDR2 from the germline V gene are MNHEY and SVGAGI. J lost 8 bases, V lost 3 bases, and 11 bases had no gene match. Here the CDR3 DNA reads TGTGCCAGCAGTTATTCGGGGACTAGGGGAAGAGGGGAGCTGTTTTTT. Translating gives CASSYSGTRGRGELFF.

This chain's CDR3 is CASSPLGAGNYGYTF. The CDR3, as DNA: TGTGCCAGCAGTCCCCTCGGGGCAGGCAACTATGGCTACACCTTC. V gene TRBV12-3 or TRBV12-4 combines with J gene TRBJ1-2; the D gene is possibly TRBD1 (5 bases). Trimming took off 5 bases at V and 2 bases at J, with 15 bases between the two ends. The CDR3 extends over 15 amino acids.

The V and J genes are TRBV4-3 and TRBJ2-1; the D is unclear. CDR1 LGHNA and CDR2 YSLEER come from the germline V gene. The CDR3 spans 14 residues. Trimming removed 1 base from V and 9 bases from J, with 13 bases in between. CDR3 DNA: TGCGCCAGCAGCCAAGTAGATCAAGGCGGTGAGCAGTTCTTC. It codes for CASSQVDQGGEQFF.

CDR3 sequence reads: CASSQDRGGAGNEQFF. The CDR3 region has the DNA TGTGCCAGCAGCCAAGACCGGGGGGGGGCAGGGAATGAGCAGTTCTTC. This chain connects TRBV4-2 to TRBJ2-1; 8 nucleotides match TRBD2. Trimming removed 0 bases from V and 7 bases from J; junction bases left unmatched: 8. This CDR3 is built from 16 residues. CDR1 is LGHNA, CDR2 YNFKEQ, per germline.